The 27 T cell receptor beta chains listed next were all sequenced from one sample in a study of preoperative IRX-2 immunotherapy in early breast cancer. Specified treatment: preoperative locoregional IRX-2 cytokine immunotherapy. TCRdb's table, derived via immunoSEQ multiplex PCR, lists solely in-frame clones and lacks some. The sample includes about 13,000 clones, roughly 91% of them seen just once. Sample collection occurred from a patient treated with IRX-2 immunotherapy. These receptors all come from a human donor with breast cancer.

The gene calls are TRBV19 and TRBJ1-5; D remains unclear. The length of the CDR3 is 14 residues. Germline loops: CDR1 LNHDA, CDR2 SQIVND (reference sequence). V gave up 8 bases and J gave up 4 bases, with 15 bases separating them. This CDR3 is CASGPIQRNQPQHF. The CDR3 DNA follows: TGTGCCAGTGGCCCCATACAAAGGAATCAGCCCCAGCATTTT.

The V gene is TRBV6-1, the J gene TRBJ2-3, with D unclear. With 3 bases removed from V and 0 bases from J, the gap between germline ends came to 7 bases. Germline V gives CDR1 MNHNS, CDR2 SASEGT. There are 14 residues in the CDR3. The CDR3 loop is CASSDLGSTDTQYF. CDR3 coding DNA: TGTGCCAGCAGTGATTTGGGGAGCACAGATACGCAGTATTTT.

This clone was seen only once. V gene TRBV7-9 combines with J gene TRBJ1-2; D call uncertain. Germline assignment: CDR1 SEHNR and CDR2 FQNEAQ (reference sequence). The CDR3 loop spans 14 amino acids. V lost 4 bases and J lost 2, with 11 bases in between. The CDR3 here is CASSSITQNYGYTF. The DNA of the CDR3 is TGTGCCAGCAGCTCTATAACACAGAACTATGGCTACACCTTC.

The gene calls are TRBV6-1 and TRBJ2-5, with 11 bases that match TRBD1. With 6 bases clipped from V and 2 bases from J, the junction kept 5 bases outside the gene matches. CDR1 and CDR2 from the germline V gene are MNHNS and SASEGT. This CDR3 is 15 amino acids long. In nucleotides, the CDR3 is TGTGCCAGCAGCCTGGGACAGGGGGTTCAAGAGACCCAGTACTTC. This encodes CASSLGQGVQETQYF.

The rearrangement joins TRBV20-1 to TRBJ1-1; no clear D gene. Trimming stripped 3 bases from V and 5 bases from J, with 4 bases between. CDR1 and CDR2 from the germline V gene are DFQATT and SNEGSKA (reference sequence). There are 10 residues in the CDR3. CDR3 DNA: TGCAGTGCTAGGCGGACTGAAGCTTTCTTT. It specifies CSARRTEAFF.

The chain has TRBV11-3 and TRBJ2-7; 8 nucleotides align to TRBD2. Unmatched junction bases numbered 10, after V lost 5 bases and J lost 4 bases. The CDR3 is made up of 15 amino acids. Germline lookup yields CDR1 SGHNT and CDR2 YENEEA. Here the CDR3 DNA reads TGTGCCAGCAGCCCACCGGGGGGGGCAGTGTACGAGCAGTACTTC. This sequence encodes CASSPPGGAVYEQYF.

This clone was found a few times. The V call is TRBV4-2, the J call TRBJ2-1, with 8 nucleotides matching TRBD1. In germline, CDR1 is LGHNA, CDR2 YNFKEQ. The CDR3 has 17 residues. V dropped 3 bases and J dropped 7; count of bases not matched to a gene: 14. The CDR3 reads CASSQGLRQGAGNEQFF. DNA for the CDR3: TGTGCCAGCAGCCAGGGCCTCCGGCAGGGGGCTGGGAATGAGCAGTTCTTC.

This clone occurred once. This chain joins TRBV5-1 and TRBJ2-1, with D possibly called TRBD1 or TRBD2 (5 bases each). From germline, CDR1 is SGHRS and CDR2 YFSETQ. CDR3 size: 16 residues. V dropped 0 bases and J dropped 0 bases, with 10 bases sitting between them. CDR3 amino acids: CASSLDFGGSYNEQFF. The CDR3 DNA reads TGCGCCAGCAGCTTGGATTTTGGGGGCTCCTACAATGAGCAGTTCTTC.

This chain connects TRBV11-3 to TRBJ2-7; D gene unclear. Germline loops: CDR1 SGHNT, CDR2 YENEEA. Between the trimmed V and J ends, which lost 4 bases and 0 bases, there was a span of 22 bases. The CDR3 contains 18 residues. CDR3 sequence reads: CASSSGRLLYQNSYEQYF. CDR3 DNA: TGTGCCAGCAGCTCCGGCCGATTACTATACCAAAACTCCTACGAGCAGTACTTC.

The chain recombines TRBV7-2 with TRBJ1-1; D is possibly TRBD1 (5 bases). The CDR3 has 14 amino acids. The germline V gene has CDR1 SGHTA and CDR2 FQGNSA. Deletions cut 5 bases from V and 4 bases from J, with 14 bases between. CDR3 coding DNA: TGTGCCAGCAGCCCGCGGGGGTCGGGCACTGAAGCTTTCTTT. Protein product: CASSPRGSGTEAFF.

This clone has a single count. The chain uses TRBV7-8 and TRBJ1-2; D is uncertain. V was clipped by 5 bases and J by 4 bases, with 17 bases between them. Germline V gene data show CDR1 as SGHVS and CDR2 as FQNEAQ. The CDR3 extends over 15 amino acids. CDR3 sequence reads: CASSPAMDGVYGYTF. CDR3 DNA sequence: TGTGCCAGCAGCCCCGCCATGGACGGAGTCTATGGCTACACCTTC. Variable domain in full (rest from reference TRBV7-8 and TRBJ1-2): GAGVSQSPRYKVAKRGQDVALRCDPISGHVSLFWYQQALGQGPEFLTYFQNEAQLDKSGLPSDRFFAERPEGSVSTLKIQRTQQEDSAVYLCASSPAMDGVYGYTFGSGTRLTVV.

V gene TRBV7-9 combines with J gene TRBJ2-3, with D hard to call. V was pared by 1 base and J by 1 base, with 9 bases between. The germline V gene has CDR1 SEHNR and CDR2 FQNEAQ (reference sequence). The CDR3 runs 15 residues. The CDR3 bases are TGTGCCAGCAGCTTAGAAGGCTACGGCACAGATACGCAGTATTTT. As protein: CASSLEGYGTDTQYF.

The V call is TRBV5-1, the J call TRBJ1-4, with D perhaps matching TRBD1 (5 bases). The CDR3 has 14 amino acids. CDR1 is SGHRS and CDR2 is YFSETQ in the germline V gene. Between the trimmed V and J ends, which lost 4 bases and 7 bases, there was a span of 14 bases. The CDR3 DNA sequence: TGCGCCAGCAGCCCCAGGGTTGGGGGTGAAAAACTGTTTTTT. Its translation: CASSPRVGGEKLFF.

The V and J genes are TRBV29-1 and TRBJ1-1; D not certain. Between the trimmed V and J ends, which lost 1 base and 7 bases, there was a span of 13 bases. The CDR3 is made up of 13 amino acids. Germline V gives CDR1 SQVTM, CDR2 ANQGSEA. CDR3 region: CSVEAYGGVEAFF. In DNA, the CDR3 is TGCAGCGTTGAAGCGTATGGAGGAGTTGAAGCTTTCTTT.

V is TRBV19 and J is TRBJ2-3, with D possibly matching TRBD2 (6 bases). This CDR3 comprises 16 residues. The ends were cut back, 4 bases at V and 0 bases at J, with 14 bases in the middle. Germline CDR1 and CDR2: LNHDA and SQIVND (reference sequence). CDR3 coding DNA: TGTGCCAGTAGTAGGTCGCGGGGAGCGAGCACAGATACGCAGTATTTT. Its protein is CASSRSRGASTDTQYF. The variable domain in full, completed from reference TRBV19 and TRBJ2-3, reads DGGITQSPKYLFRKEGQNVTLSCEQNLNHDAMYWYRQDPGQGLRLIYYSQIVNDFQKGDIAEGYSVSREKKESFPLTVTSAQKNPTAFYLCASSRSRGASTDTQYFGPGTRLTVL.

The CDR3 loop reads CASSPGLAIADTQYF. CDR3 DNA: TGTGCCAGCAGCCCGGGACTAGCGATTGCAGATACGCAGTATTTT. This chain links TRBV7-9 with TRBJ2-3, with TRBD2 matching over 10 bases. J was trimmed by 4 bases and V by 5 bases; bases with no gene match: 6. CDR1 and CDR2 (germline): SEHNR, FQNEAQ (reference sequence). The CDR3 covers 15 residues.

This sequence joins TRBV19 and TRBJ1-4, with D possibly being TRBD1 (5 bases). V was shortened by 5 bases and J by 2 bases, with 21 bases between the two germline ends. The CDR3 runs to 18 residues. Germline loops: CDR1 LNHDA, CDR2 SQIVND (reference sequence). CDR3 DNA: TGTGCCAGTAGTTTAACGACAGTGGGAATCAGTACTAATGAAAAACTGTTTTTT. Amino acids: CASSLTTVGISTNEKLFF.

V gene TRBV11-3 combines with J gene TRBJ2-4; D is ambiguous. V lost 5 bases, J lost 7 bases, and 9 bases lay in between. Germline assignment: CDR1 SGHNT and CDR2 YENEEA. The length of the CDR3 is 12 residues. The chain's CDR3 is CASSPTHNIQYF. The CDR3 nucleotides are TGTGCCAGCAGCCCCACCCATAACATTCAGTACTTC.

V and J are TRBV5-6 and TRBJ2-7; D remains ambiguous. This CDR3 is built from 14 residues. Germline lookup yields CDR1 SGHDT and CDR2 YYEEEE. Trimming removed 3 bases from V and 2 bases from J, with 12 bases in between. Here the CDR3 DNA reads TGTGCCAGCAGCTGGAGTGGCCGTACCTACGAGCAGTACGTC. Encoded protein: CASSWSGRTYEQYV.

The rearrangement uses TRBV10-2 and TRBJ1-4; TRBD1 agrees at 8 bases. Germline CDR1 is WSHSY and CDR2 is SAAADI. The CDR3 length is 15 residues. V was clipped by 6 bases and J by 2 bases; unmatched bases: 5. CDR3 protein: CASRKDRATNEKLFF. CDR3 DNA: TGCGCCAGCAGGAAGGACAGGGCGACTAATGAAAAACTGTTTTTT.

J is TRBJ1-2 and V is TRBV30, with 8 bases lining up with TRBD1. The ends lost 3 bases at V and 3 bases at J; junction bases unmatched: 3. This CDR3 is built from 13 residues. Germline CDR1 reads GTSNPN; CDR2 reads SVGIG (reference sequence). For the CDR3, the DNA is TGTGCCTGGAGACAGGGGGTAGACTATGGCTACACCTTC. It yields the protein CAWRQGVDYGYTF.

This clone was seen once. The rearrangement joins TRBV7-9 to TRBJ2-1; 11 bases are shared with TRBD1. This CDR3 is built from 15 residues. The germline V gene encodes CDR1 SEHNR and CDR2 FQNEAQ (reference sequence). After removal of 3 bases from V and 5 bases from J, the junction contained 3 bases not matched to a gene. Written as DNA, the CDR3 is TGTGCCAGCAGCTTCGGGGACAGGGGGGACAATGAGCAGTTCTTC. It specifies CASSFGDRGDNEQFF.

The chain has TRBV18 and TRBJ1-1; a possible D gene is TRBD1 (6 bases). Germline-derived CDR1 and CDR2 are KGHSH and LQKENI. CDR3 length: 15 amino acids. Trimming cost V 0 bases and J 5 bases, with 13 bases left between them. The CDR3 DNA reads as TGTGCCAGCTCACCACCGGGTAGGGGGGGGACTGAAGCTTTCTTT. This sequence encodes CASSPPGRGGTEAFF.

The chain carries TRBV19 and TRBJ2-4; the D is unclear. The ends were cut back, 5 bases at V and 0 bases at J, with 17 bases in the middle. CDR1 and CDR2 from the germline V gene are LNHDA and SQIVND (reference sequence). The CDR3 runs 17 residues. CDR3 amino acids: CASSSFRHLGAKNIQYF. DNA of the CDR3: TGTGCCAGTAGTTCGTTCCGACACCTAGGAGCCAAAAACATTCAGTACTTC.

The rearrangement uses TRBV29-1 and TRBJ2-5; D uncertain. V shed 5 bases and J shed 2 bases, with 12 bases lying between them. There are 13 residues in the CDR3. Per germline, CDR1 SQVTM and CDR2 ANQGSEA. This CDR3 reads CSVPMGRQETQYF. DNA for the CDR3: TGCAGCGTTCCGATGGGAAGACAAGAGACCCAGTACTTC.

This clone was counted a single time. The rearrangement uses TRBV6-5 and TRBJ1-2; TRBD1 aligns across 8 bases. The V gene end was trimmed by 5 bases and the J gene end by 4 bases; junction bases not matched to a gene: 3. In germline, CDR1 is MNHEY, CDR2 SVGAGI. The CDR3 spans 13 residues. The DNA of the CDR3 is TGTGCCAGCAGTCCGGACAGGGCCTATGGCTACACCTTC. Its translation: CASSPDRAYGYTF.

The chain carries TRBV5-4 and TRBJ2-5; D gene unclear. The CDR3 has 13 residues. V was shortened by 1 base and J by 3 bases, with 7 bases between the two germline ends. Looked up from germline, CDR1 is SGHNT and CDR2 is YYREEE (reference sequence). CDR3: CASSLLQKETQYF. The CDR3 DNA sequence: TGTGCCAGCAGCTTGTTACAGAAAGAGACCCAGTACTTC.